This T cell receptor (beta chain) derives from a study of T cell responses to AZD1222 COVID-19 vaccine (dated by TCRdb to the early 2020s). Regarding the study in general: AZD1222 recipients whose second dose came at about 4 weeks and those whose second dose came at about 12 weeks were combined into one group, since spike-specific TCR depth and breadth did not differ between the two schedules. A total of 233 trial participants underwent TCR sequencing, of whom roughly 210 had received two doses of AZD1222 and about 25 had received two doses of the MenACWY control vaccine. Trial participants were enrolled by age into 18-55, 56-69 and 70-plus year subgroups, with approximately 150, 28 and 58 TCR-sequenced participants respectively. Overall results and qualifications from the work: Reportedly, almost half of the unique spike-specific TCRs recognized epitopes lying outside the regions that are mutated in the B.1.351 and B.1.1.7 variants. The 56-69-year group was small, and its depth increase did not reach significance, likely because of low power. CD4 TCRs associated with the vaccine covered the entire spike protein, and the dominant responses were in regions 160-218 and 743-854. A significant rise in spike-specific TCR breadth and depth was observed after two AZD1222 doses relative to day 0 and relative to MenACWY recipients. Conclusions about previously exposed vaccinees were limited because only a handful of AZD1222 recipients were SARS-CoV-2 seropositive at baseline. Because no day 14 peak-response samples were available, the repertoires could be characterized only after the peak T cell response. Participants were mostly white British, with more females than males. The authors suggested clonal diversity may have been underestimated.

The CDR3 regions of human TCRbeta chains were analyzed by immunosequencing. Per the original workflow: TCRs in the repertoires were compared against a reference library of SARS-CoV-2-specific TCRs that had been generated with the MIRA antigen-specificity platform. Breadth was defined as the fraction of unique TCRs that were SARS-CoV-2-associated, and depth was defined as the fraction of total T cells that were SARS-CoV-2-associated. Using the MIRA data, every spike-specific TCR was mapped to the spike region that the TCR reacted to and assigned to either a CD4 or a CD8 class. Log10-transformed breadth and depth values were compared by one-way ANOVA with Sidak's multiple comparisons tests. TCRdb mirrors the immuneACCESS table, restricted to in-frame sequences. Some clones are absent from its copies; in checked studies, under half trace to an unresolved V gene, and the reason for the others is unknown. The DNA gave D and trimming, while V, J and clone size come from that table. The sample records fewer than 100,000 clones, approximately 92% of which are singletons. The ten largest clones represent roughly an eighth of the sample.

For this clone: Its antigen remains undetermined. No base-level quality is on record; no much larger clone is a single base apart.

Read against the paper, the sample's time point label means: baseline before first vaccination. Vaccinee samples came from UK trials COV001 and COV002, including a single-blind randomized controlled phase 2/3 trial of AZD1222 (ChAdOx1 nCoV-19) in healthy adults. For TCRbeta chain sequencing, PBMC samples from trial participants were taken at day 0 and at day 28 after the second dose. The clonotype originates from an adult in good health. Specimen: peripheral blood, collected on day 0 of AZD1222 vaccination.

The CDR3 amino acid sequence is: CASGRDRVETQYF. The DNA reads as follows: TGTGCCAGCGGCCGGGACAGGGTAGAGACCCAGTACTTC. Recombination connected TRBV27 to TRBJ2-5, with 9 bases matching TRBD1. Compared with germline, V lacks 8 bases and J lacks 4 bases; bases without a gene match: 5. The CDR3 spans 13 residues, from the cysteine through the phenylalanine. Kept here is only the CDR3 DNA, which spans 39 bases and is read in frame from base 1. CDR1 and CDR2 are drawn from the germline V gene (reference sequence): MNHEY, SMNVEV.